Given below is one T cell receptor (beta chain) in context. Its cognate antigen is unknown. CDR3 length equals 13 residues. CDR1 is SEHNR and CDR2 is FQNEAQ in the germline V gene (reference sequence). V lost 10 bases and J lost 3, with 10 bases in between. The entry originates in a study of siplizumab effects on memory and regulatory T cells. The study, taken as a whole, reports: An assignable phenotype, naive or memory, was missing from roughly 78-96% of proliferating CD4+ or CD8+ clones.

The repertoire was sequenced with immunoSEQ multiplex PCR; TCRdb's copy has only in-frame clones and lacks some. The sample lists around 100,000 clones, approximately 91% occurring once. The specimen was non-Treg CD4+ T cells sorted from blood. This receptor was taken from a human donor in good health. The chain couples TRBV7-9 to TRBJ2-6; D uncertain. CDR3 bases: TGTGCCACCAACGTATTTGGGGCCAACGTCCTGACTTTC. Translated, it gives CATNVFGANVLTF.